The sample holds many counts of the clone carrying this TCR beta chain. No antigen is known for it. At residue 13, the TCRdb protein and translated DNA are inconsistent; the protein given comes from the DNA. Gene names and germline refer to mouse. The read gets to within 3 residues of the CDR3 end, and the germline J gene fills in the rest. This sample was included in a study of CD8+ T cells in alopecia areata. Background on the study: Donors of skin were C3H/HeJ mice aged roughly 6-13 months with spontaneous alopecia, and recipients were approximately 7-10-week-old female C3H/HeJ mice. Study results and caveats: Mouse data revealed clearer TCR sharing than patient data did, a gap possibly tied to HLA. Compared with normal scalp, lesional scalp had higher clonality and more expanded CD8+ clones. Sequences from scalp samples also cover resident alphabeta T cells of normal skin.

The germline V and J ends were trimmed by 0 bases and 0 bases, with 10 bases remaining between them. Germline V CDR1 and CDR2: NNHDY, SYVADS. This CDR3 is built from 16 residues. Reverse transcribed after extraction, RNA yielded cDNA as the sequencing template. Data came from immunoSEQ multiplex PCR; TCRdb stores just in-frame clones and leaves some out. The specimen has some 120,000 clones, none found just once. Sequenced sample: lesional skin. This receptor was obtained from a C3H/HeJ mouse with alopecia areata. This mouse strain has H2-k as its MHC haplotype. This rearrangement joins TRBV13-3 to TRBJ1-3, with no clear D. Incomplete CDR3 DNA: TGTGCCAGCAGTGATGACAGTCCCCATTCTGGAAATACG. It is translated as CASSDDSPHSGNT. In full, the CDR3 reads CASSDDSPHSGNTLYF. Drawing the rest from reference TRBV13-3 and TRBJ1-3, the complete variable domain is EAAVTQSPRSKVAVTGGKVTLSCHQTNNHDYMYWYRQDTGHGLRLIHYSYVADSTEKGDIPDGYKASRPSQENFSLILELASLSQTAVYFCASSDDSPHSGNTLYFGEGSRLIVV.